The subject of this entry is one T cell receptor (beta chain). Its specific antigen is unknown. Per-nucleotide qualities are absent, and no much larger clonotype sits a single base away. Synthetic TCR analog templates were spiked into each PCR so that absolute template abundance could be estimated from read counts. The immunoSEQ assay was used to amplify TCRbeta CDR3 regions from genomic DNA with bias-controlled V and J gene primers. Rearranged TCRbeta segments were sequenced at approximately 20X coverage. The authors' analysis ran thus. Clustering was used to correct sequencing errors, and CDR3s were annotated against IMGT to assign V, D and J genes. Only productive TCRbeta rearrangements were used in downstream analyses, excluding out-of-frame or stop-codon sequences. To compute clonality, Shannon entropy was normalized by the log of the number of unique productive sequences and then subtracted from one. Fisher's exact test with Benjamini-Hochberg correction, using a cutoff of adjusted p below 0.01, was how clones that differed between time points or between blood and tumor were identified. TCRdb stores this immuneACCESS table with in-frame sequences only. Part of the clones is absent; in the studies checked, under half of the shortfall reflects unresolved V genes, and no reason is known for the rest. V and J calls plus clone size are reproduced from that table; the DNA served to infer D and trimming. The sample yields over 70,000 clones; less than 90% were counted once. The top ten constitute about 8.4% of the sample.

This sample is part of a study of PD-L1 blockade in urothelial cancer (dated 2017 in TCRdb). For the study in its entirety: Every patient began therapy at some point between 2014 and 2015 and was given atezolizumab 1,200 mg intravenously every 3 weeks. Blood samples gave a median of around 140,000 T cells and some 83,000 unique TCRs, with a median clonality of approximately 0.08. Eight to ten patients achieved durable clinical benefit and approximately 19 did not. Blood samples were analyzed 3 weeks after the start of treatment (second dose) and 6 weeks after the start of treatment. Pretreatment tumor samples and matched peripheral blood, collected serially before and after atezolizumab treatment, underwent TCR sequencing. Approximately 30 patients had pretreatment blood TCR-seq, some 24 had at least one posttreatment blood collection, and some 24 had tumor TCR-seq. About 90% of the roughly 30 patients were identified as males with urothelial cancer of bladder origin, and a prior smoking history was reported by 18 of 29 patients. Whole exome sequencing and RNA sequencing of pretreatment tumors were performed alongside TCR sequencing in the same patients. Durable clinical benefit was defined as progression-free survival longer than 6 months, and TCR features were also tested against progression-free and overall survival. An ECOG performance status of 0 or 1 was recorded for the patients, and 0 to 3 prior chemotherapy regimens had been received by the patients. An exploratory multi-omic analysis was conducted of the somatic, immune and clinical correlates of response to PD-L1 blockade with atezolizumab in urothelial cancer. Overall study outcomes, separate from this receptor: At 3 weeks after the start of treatment, tumor-associated TCR clones in peripheral blood had expanded more in patients with durable benefit (n ≈ 20, p = 0.022). Because of the small sample size (n of about 30) and the many exploratory analyses performed, the results are intended to be regarded as hypothesis-generating. Improved progression-free and overall survival was associated with having pretreatment peripheral blood TCR clonality below the median.

This specimen's time point label, per the study, means: peripheral blood 6 weeks after treatment start. The cohort included 29 patients with locally advanced or metastatic urothelial carcinoma who were treated at Memorial Sloan Kettering on a trial protocol. Peripheral blood mononuclear cells were collected pretreatment and during treatment, at between 1 and 8 total time points per patient. The Qiagen DNeasy Blood extraction kit was used to purify genomic DNA from total PBMCs and tumor samples. Collected pretreatment and during treatment, PBMCs were isolated and stored as previously described. There are 14 amino acids in the CDR3, from cysteine to phenylalanine inclusive. Of all the DNA, just the CDR3 is kept, 42 bases in frame from base 1. V drops 4 bases and J drops 5 bases, leaving 16 bases in between. CDR1 SGHDT and CDR2 YYEEEE were looked up in the germline V gene.

The rearrangement joined TRBV5-6 to TRBJ2-7; the D gene is possibly TRBD2, with 7 bases matching. The sample was PBMCs, taken around atezolizumab (anti-PD-L1) treatment. The receptor comes from a man between 65 and 85 years old with urothelial cancer. Read as DNA, the sequence is TGTGCCAGCAGCCCTCCCGGGGGGCCCCACGAGCAGTACTTC. Its amino acids are CASSPPGGPHEQYF.